Below are 30 T cell receptor beta chains sequenced from a single sample in a study of OX40 agonist ivuxolimab in advanced cancers. Sequencing was performed with immunoSEQ multiplex PCR; in TCRdb, only in-frame clones are kept and a portion is missing. This sample carries 95,000 to 150,000 clones, roughly 93% of them seen once, and the ten largest clones take 0.15% to 0.17%. Source: CD4+ or CD8+ T cells sorted from blood, taken in a trial of the OX40 agonist ivuxolimab. All receptors come from an adult with an advanced solid tumor such as melanoma, head and neck, liver or kidney cancer.

Written as DNA, the CDR3 is TGTGCCAGCTCACGAGACAGGTACAATGAGCAGTTCTTC. Translation gives CASSRDRYNEQFF. This chain uses TRBV18 with TRBJ2-1; maybe TRBD1 (6 bases). V lost 4 bases and J 4 bases, leaving 8 bases between the germline ends. The CDR3 length is 13 residues. Germline CDR1 is KGHSH and CDR2 is LQKENI.

The chain recombines TRBV11-2 with TRBJ1-2; 8 bases agree with TRBD1. The V gene end was trimmed by 1 base and the J gene end by 4 bases; junction bases not matched to a gene: 8. CDR1 and CDR2 from the germline V gene are SGHAT and FQNNGV. The CDR3 has 16 amino acids. The CDR3 loop reads CASSLASQGAGYGYTF. In DNA form, the CDR3 reads TGTGCCAGCAGCTTAGCATCCCAGGGGGCGGGCTATGGCTACACCTTC.

This chain links TRBV18 with TRBJ2-1; no definite D call. Trimming cost V 3 bases and J 8 bases, with 11 bases left between them. This CDR3 is built from 13 residues. Per the germline V gene, CDR1 is KGHSH and CDR2 is LQKENI. DNA of the CDR3: TGTGCCAGCTCACCCCTAGGCGCCGATGAGCAGTTCTTC. It codes for CASSPLGADEQFF.

V is TRBV2 and J is TRBJ2-5; D is uncertain. V was clipped by 5 bases and J by 3 bases, with 4 bases between them. Germline V gene data show CDR1 as SNHLY and CDR2 as FYNNEI. The CDR3 has 11 residues. In DNA form, the CDR3 reads TGTGCCAGCAGTCGAGAAGAGACCCAGTACTTC. Protein sequence: CASSREETQYF.

The chain is built from TRBV25-1 and TRBJ2-7, with unresolved D. The CDR3 spans 15 residues. Germline V lookup: CDR1 MGHDK, CDR2 SYGVNS. Deletions cut 6 bases from V and 1 base from J, with 16 bases between. CDR3 nucleotides: TGTGCCAGCAGCCTCGTCGGTGTACGGTCCTACGAGCAGTACTTC. It codes for CASSLVGVRSYEQYF.

The chain recombines TRBV5-6 with TRBJ1-5; 7 bases line up with TRBD1. This CDR3 has 14 amino acids. Germline values: CDR1 SGHDT, CDR2 YYEEEE. Unmatched junction bases numbered 1, after V lost 3 bases and J lost 1 base. Here the CDR3 DNA reads TGTGCCAGCAGCTGGGGACAGAGCAATCAGCCCCAGCATTTT. It codes for CASSWGQSNQPQHF.

CDR3 in amino acids: CASRRAPGETQYF. The CDR3 coding sequence is TGTGCCAGCAGGAGGGCGCCGGGGGAGACCCAGTACTTC. This chain connects TRBV6-5 to TRBJ2-5, with D possibly being TRBD2 (5 bases). Trimming cost V 6 bases and J 5 bases, with 13 bases left between them. Per germline, CDR1 MNHEY and CDR2 SVGAGI. CDR3 size: 13 residues.

The chain joins TRBV6-1 to TRBJ1-5; the D is unclear. The CDR3 extends over 15 amino acids. Trimming took off 2 bases at V and 2 bases at J, with 10 bases between the two ends. CDR1 and CDR2 (germline): MNHNS, SASEGT. The CDR3 is CASSEFLVGNQPQHF. The CDR3 DNA reads TGTGCCAGCAGTGAATTTTTGGTTGGCAATCAGCCCCAGCATTTT.

This rearrangement joins TRBV7-2 to TRBJ2-1, with 11 bases identical to TRBD2. The CDR3 length is 16 residues. Germline V gene sequence: CDR1 SGHTA, CDR2 FQGNSA. The ends lost 1 base at V and 3 bases at J; junction bases unmatched: 2. The chain's CDR3 is CASSLVAGGSYNEQFF. The CDR3 DNA follows: TGTGCCAGCAGCTTAGTAGCGGGAGGGAGCTACAATGAGCAGTTCTTC.

The chain uses TRBV5-6 and TRBJ2-4; 7 bases line up with TRBD1. This CDR3 is 12 amino acids long. Per the germline V gene, CDR1 is SGHDT and CDR2 is YYEEEE. V lost 7 bases to trimming and J lost 9 bases; unmatched junction nucleotides: 7. The CDR3 sequence: CASGSRGSIQYF. DNA of the CDR3: TGTGCCAGCGGTAGCAGGGGGAGCATTCAGTACTTC.

The chain uses TRBV2 and TRBJ2-2; D possibly matches TRBD1 or TRBD2 (7 bases each). Germline assignment: CDR1 SNHLY and CDR2 FYNNEI. V gave up 6 bases and J gave up 0 bases, with 11 bases separating them. There are 15 residues in the CDR3. CDR3 loop: CASRSGTANTGELFF. For the CDR3, the DNA is TGTGCCAGCAGAAGCGGGACAGCGAACACCGGGGAGCTGTTTTTT.

Written as DNA, the CDR3 is TGTGCCAGCAGCTTAACCAGCGGGAGACTGGAGACCCAGTACTTC. It is translated as CASSLTSGRLETQYF. The chain uses TRBV7-3 and TRBJ2-5, with 8 bases identical to TRBD2. V lost 0 bases to trimming and J lost 5 bases; unmatched junction nucleotides: 5. This CDR3 region has 15 residues. Germline V gives CDR1 SGHTA, CDR2 FQGTGA.

This clone occurred once. The rearrangement links TRBV21-1 to TRBJ2-1; TRBD1, the table's D call, was not compared with the DNA. TRBV21-1 is a documented pseudogene. CDR3 size: 16 residues. This chain's CDR3 is CASSRLRDRDYNEQFF. CDR3 nucleotide sequence: TGTGCCAGCAGCAGGCTCCGGGACAGGGATTACAATGAGCAGTTCTTC.

The V and J genes are TRBV4-3 and TRBJ1-4; possible D gene TRBD1, 6 bases. The CDR3 has 19 residues. V lost 0 bases to trimming and J lost 0 bases, with 17 bases between them. Germline V CDR1 and CDR2: LGHNA, YSLEER. The CDR3 protein is CASSQDEIRGGPTNEKLFF. The CDR3 nucleotides read TGCGCCAGCAGCCAAGATGAAATTCGGGGGGGCCCAACTAATGAAAAACTGTTTTTT.

This clone has a single count. The rearrangement links TRBV19 to TRBJ1-1, with 9 bases matching TRBD1. The CDR3 is made up of 14 amino acids. From germline, CDR1 is LNHDA and CDR2 SQIVND (reference sequence). J was trimmed by 1 base and V by 6 bases; bases with no gene match: 3. The CDR3 DNA sequence: TGTGCCAGTAGATGGGACAGGGCGAACACTGAAGCTTTCTTT. Its translation is CASRWDRANTEAFF.

The sample holds one count of this clone. The rearrangement uses TRBV5-1 and TRBJ2-3; D is undetermined. There are 16 residues in the CDR3. The ends were cut back, 0 bases at V and 2 bases at J, with 13 bases in the middle. Germline values: CDR1 SGHRS, CDR2 YFSETQ. CDR3 DNA: TGCGCCAGCAGCTTGGATTCCCAGGCGAACACAGATACGCAGTATTTT. Translating gives CASSLDSQANTDTQYF.

This rearrangement joins TRBV28 to TRBJ1-4; D not resolved. CDR1 and CDR2 (germline): MDHEN, SYDVKM. The CDR3 runs 16 residues. The V end lost 4 bases, the J end lost 3 bases, and 15 bases lay between the germline ends. In DNA, the CDR3 is TGTGCCAGCAGTTCCCTAGGGTTGCCGGCTAATGAAAAACTGTTTTTT. Its protein product is CASSSLGLPANEKLFF. The full variable domain, with the rest looked up from reference TRBV28 and TRBJ1-4, is DVKVTQSSRYLVKRTGEKVFLECVQDMDHENMFWYRQDPGLGLRLIYFSYDVKMKEKGDIPEGYSVSREKKERFSLILESASTNQTSMYLCASSSLGLPANEKLFFGSGTQLSVL.

V gene TRBV18 combines with J gene TRBJ2-3, with D tentatively TRBD1 or TRBD2 (5 bases each). The V and J ends lost 3 bases and 5 bases respectively, with 24 bases between them. The length of the CDR3 is 18 residues. Per germline, CDR1 KGHSH and CDR2 LQKENI. Here the CDR3 DNA reads TGTGCCAGCTCACCTTCCCGGGACCCCAGGAAGTTTGAAGATACGCAGTATTTT. This gives the protein CASSPSRDPRKFEDTQYF.

The chain joins TRBV9 to TRBJ2-5; a possible D gene is TRBD2 (6 bases). The CDR3 length is 14 residues. With 3 bases removed from V and 0 bases from J, the gap between germline ends came to 9 bases. Germline-derived CDR1 and CDR2 are SGDLS and YYNGEE. As DNA, the CDR3 is TGTGCCAGCAGCGGGGGACTGTACCAAGAGACCCAGTACTTC. Its protein is CASSGGLYQETQYF.

The CDR3 DNA follows: TGTGCCAGCATCGAAGGGGGGCAGTCGAATCAGCCCCAGCATTTT. It specifies CASIEGGQSNQPQHF. J is TRBJ1-5 and V is TRBV6-1; D is possibly TRBD1 (6 bases). Germline CDR1 reads MNHNS; CDR2 reads SASEGT. Between the trimmed V and J ends, which lost 7 bases and 4 bases, there was a span of 17 bases. This CDR3 comprises 15 residues.

The chain joins TRBV19 to TRBJ2-1, with D tentatively TRBD2 (5 bases). The CDR3 has 14 amino acids. The V gene lost 4 bases and the J gene lost 2 bases, with 9 bases spanning the gap. Germline V gene sequence: CDR1 LNHDA, CDR2 SQIVND (reference sequence). The CDR3 spells CASSKRAAYNEQFF. CDR3 sequence (DNA): TGTGCCAGTAGTAAGCGAGCGGCCTACAATGAGCAGTTCTTC.

V gene TRBV10-3 combines with J gene TRBJ2-1; D is unresolved. This CDR3 has 14 amino acids. The V and J ends lost 3 bases and 1 base respectively, with 7 bases between them. Germline CDR1 and CDR2: ENHRY and SYGVKD. This CDR3 is CAISDLASYNEQFF. CDR3 DNA sequence: TGTGCCATCAGTGACTTGGCATCCTACAATGAGCAGTTCTTC.

This chain connects TRBV2 to TRBJ1-5; D unresolved. CDR3 length equals 15 residues. V was pared by 7 bases and J by 2 bases, with 15 bases between. CDR1 is SNHLY, CDR2 FYNNEI, per germline. CDR3 sequence: CASMKDRFGNQPQHF. CDR3 DNA sequence: TGTGCCAGCATGAAGGATCGATTCGGCAATCAGCCCCAGCATTTT.

V gene TRBV13 combines with J gene TRBJ2-2; 7 nucleotides agree with TRBD1. From germline, CDR1 is PRHDT and CDR2 FYEKMQ (reference sequence). The junction had 7 bases not matched to a gene; V was cut back by 10 bases and J by 5 bases. CDR3 size: 13 residues. CDR3 DNA: TGTGCCACCACAGGGGTAGGTACCGGGGAGCTGTTTTTT. The encoded protein is CATTGVGTGELFF.

The V gene is TRBV11-2, the J gene TRBJ2-1; D possibly uses TRBD1 or TRBD2 (6 bases each). The CDR3 is 16 amino acids. Trimming left V 4 bases short and J 2 bases short, with 15 bases between. The germline V gene encodes CDR1 SGHAT and CDR2 FQNNGV. The CDR3 DNA sequence: TGTGCCAGCAGCTCCCTCGTTCGGGGGCCCTACAATGAGCAGTTCTTC. It specifies CASSSLVRGPYNEQFF.

This rearrangement joins TRBV7-2 to TRBJ2-2; either TRBD1 or TRBD2 may fit D (5 bases each). Looked up from germline, CDR1 is SGHTA and CDR2 is FQGNSA. This CDR3 comprises 16 residues. V lost 5 bases and J 0 bases, leaving 13 bases between the germline ends. DNA of the CDR3: TGTGCCAGCAGCCCCCAGGGACGCACGAACACCGGGGAGCTGTTTTTT. It encodes CASSPQGRTNTGELFF.

V usage is TRBV18 and J usage is TRBJ1-1, with D possibly TRBD1 on 6 matching bases. V was trimmed by 4 bases and J by 5 bases, leaving 20 bases between them. The CDR3 length is 16 residues. CDR1 is KGHSH, CDR2 LQKENI, per germline. The CDR3 spells CASSQTAGAQGTEAFF. In nucleotides, the CDR3 is TGTGCCAGCTCACAAACCGCAGGGGCCCAGGGGACTGAAGCTTTCTTT.

As regards this clone: At one of its ends the junction is not consistent with the germline gene, which may arise from a read error. CDR3 DNA sequence: TGTGCCAGCAGTTACCGCAGAGACCTCCACTTC. Translated, it gives CASSYRRDLHF. V and J are TRBV6-5 and TRBJ1-2; D is ambiguous. The CDR3 has 11 residues. Germline CDR1 MNHEY, CDR2 SVGAGI.

The V gene is TRBV18, the J gene TRBJ1-1, with a possible D match to TRBD1 (5 bases). V lost 3 bases and J lost 5, with 10 bases in between. The CDR3 runs to 13 residues. Germline V gives CDR1 KGHSH, CDR2 LQKENI. CDR3 sequence (DNA): TGTGCCAGCTCACCGGCAGGGAGGACTGAAGCTTTCTTT. It translates to CASSPAGRTEAFF.

The chain recombines TRBV14 with TRBJ2-2; tentative D call: TRBD1 (5 bases). Trimming pared 1 base from V and 3 bases from J, leaving 12 bases between. CDR3 length: 16 amino acids. The germline CDR1 and CDR2 sequences are SGHDN and FVKESK. CDR3 sequence (DNA): TGTGCCAGCAGCCAAGTGCCAGGGTCGGACACCGGGGAGCTGTTTTTT. This translates into CASSQVPGSDTGELFF.